The rows below give T cell receptor beta chains drawn from one sample of a study of neurological immune-mediated disorders. MiXCR, run by TCRdb on the 5' RACE reads, gives a single entry per CDR3 protein. The repertoire holds about 74,000 distinct CDR3 sequences, 4% to 6% seen once, with approximately 7% in the top ten. The sequenced sample consisted of PBMCs. These receptors all stem from a man between 18 and 35 years old with multiple sclerosis. Each CDR3 is given with its conserved first and last residue. Fields, in order: J gene, clone size, D gene, V gene, CDR3 DNA, CDR3 protein. D genes are given only for firm matches. Clone size appears in some rows only: once, few, many, or a class for an expanded clone.

>TRBJ2-7|many|.|TRBV20-1
TGCAGTGCTAAGAGGGCTGGCTACGAGCAGTACTTC
CSAKRAGYEQYF
>TRBJ2-7|many|TRBD1|TRBV20-1
TGCAGTGCTAGAGCAGGGGGTCCCCTCGGAGAGCAGTACTTC
CSARAGGPLGEQYF
>TRBJ1-2|many|.|TRBV20-1
TGCAGTGCTGCTAAAATGACCGTGAACTATGGCTACACCTTC
CSAAKMTVNYGYTF
>TRBJ2-5|many|TRBD2|TRBV5-1
TGCGCCAGCACGTGGACTAGTGAAGAGACCCAGTACTTC
CASTWTSEETQYF
>TRBJ2-7|.|.|TRBV5-1
TGCGCCAGCAGCATTACAGGGCTCACCGAGCAGTACTTC
CASSITGLTEQYF
>TRBJ1-2|many|.|TRBV6-1
TGTGCCAGCGGGGTCGGAGGGAACTATGGCTACACCTTC
CASGVGGNYGYTF
>TRBJ2-3|medium-sized|TRBD2|TRBV5-1
TGCGCCAGCAGCTTGGCGGGACTAGCCACAGATACGCAGTATTTT
CASSLAGLATDTQYF
>TRBJ2-1|many|TRBD1|TRBV20-1
TGCAGTGCTAGGCCGGGACAGGGGATCGGGAATGAGCAGTTCTTC
CSARPGQGIGNEQFF
>TRBJ2-7|many|.|TRBV6-6
TGTGCCAGCAGTTCGCGTGGGGACCCGTACGAGCAGTACTTC
CASSSRGDPYEQYF
>TRBJ1-1|many|.|TRBV20-1
TGCAGTGCTAGAGATGGGTCCAAAACCAGCATGAACACTGAAGCTTTCTTT
CSARDGSKTSMNTEAFF
>TRBJ1-1|many|TRBD1|TRBV18
TGTGCCAGCTCACCCCCACAGGGGTGGGGTGCTTTCTTT
CASSPPQGWGAFF
>TRBJ1-5|few|TRBD1|TRBV20-1
TGCAGTGCTAGTAGGGTTTTAAGGACAGGGAATCAGCCCCAGAATTTT
CSASRVLRTGNQPQNF
>TRBJ2-1|.|TRBD2|TRBV29-1
TGCAGCGTTGACGGTATGGGCGGGGGGGGCAGTATCGATGAGCAGTTCTTC
CSVDGMGGGGSIDEQFF
>TRBJ2-1|many|TRBD2|TRBV7-2
TGTGCCAGCAGCTTAGCTAGCGGGAGGCCCAACAATGAGCAGTTCTTC
CASSLASGRPNNEQFF